This TCR beta chain was captured by sequencing in a study of CD8 T cells in ankylosing spondylitis. Study-level points and caveats: Matched ankylosing spondylitis synovial fluid reportedly showed significant enrichment of disease-linked clones. For ankylosing spondylitis blood, a TCR beta motif of roughly 8 highly homologous variants appeared characteristic.

The J segment lost 4 bases and the V segment lost 3 bases, leaving 16 bases of the junction unmatched. The V gene's germline CDR1 is SGHAT and CDR2 FQNNGV. The CDR3 covers 20 residues. As concerns this clonotype: Its specificity is unknown.

Via MiXCR, TCRdb re-called the 5' RACE reads, giving one row per CDR3 protein. The data contain roughly 400,000 distinct CDR3 sequences, 20% to 25% of them seen just once; the ten biggest clones take up around 17%. Sequenced input: blood, either unsorted or a sorted T cell fraction (not recorded which). This clonotype originated in a male donor with ankylosing spondylitis. J is TRBJ2-2 and V is TRBV11-2, with 11 bases identical to TRBD2. This CDR3 reads CASSFDFRPSGRRGTGELFF. The CDR3 DNA is TGTGCCAGCAGCTTTGATTTCCGTCCTAGCGGGAGGCGAGGCACCGGGGAGCTGTTTTTT.